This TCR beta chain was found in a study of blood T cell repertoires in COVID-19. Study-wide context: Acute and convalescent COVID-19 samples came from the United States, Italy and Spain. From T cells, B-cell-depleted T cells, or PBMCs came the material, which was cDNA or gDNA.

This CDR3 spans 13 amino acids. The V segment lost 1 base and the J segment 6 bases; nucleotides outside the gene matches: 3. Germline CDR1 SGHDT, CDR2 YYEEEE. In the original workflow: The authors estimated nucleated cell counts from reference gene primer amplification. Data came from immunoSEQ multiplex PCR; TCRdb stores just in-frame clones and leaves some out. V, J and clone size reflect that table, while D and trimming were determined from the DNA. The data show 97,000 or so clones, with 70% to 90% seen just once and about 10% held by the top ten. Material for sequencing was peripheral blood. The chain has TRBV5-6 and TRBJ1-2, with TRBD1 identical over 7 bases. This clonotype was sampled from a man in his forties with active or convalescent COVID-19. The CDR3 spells CASSLTGVNGYTF. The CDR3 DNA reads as TGTGCCAGCAGCTTGACAGGGGTTAATGGCTACACCTTC.